The T cell receptor beta chain under discussion was sequenced for a study of T-cell reconstitution after alpha-beta-depleted transplantation in children (dated by TCRdb to about 2016). With regard to the full study: The study quantitatively tracked T-cell immune reconstitution after TCRalphabeta/CD19-depleted allogeneic hematopoietic cell transplantation in children using TCR repertoire profiling. The paper as a whole reports these results and caveats: Apparently early alphabetaT-cell count recovery about two months after transplant reportedly relied on only several hundred rapidly expanded clones derived from non-depleted graft cells. Over subsequent months, a decline in hyperexpanded clone frequencies was noted, and after one year, T-cell counts and TCRbeta diversity were mostly ascribed to newly produced T cells. In some patients, the high TCRbeta diversity seen at day 60 was put down to recipient T cells and intrathymic progenitors that had survived conditioning.

With respect to this clonotype: Its antigen specificity is not known. Base-call qualities are not available, and no considerably larger clone is one nucleotide away.

Interpreted using the paper, the treatment or condition label stands for: allogeneic hematopoietic cell transplantation with graft depleted of TCRalphabeta T cells and CD19 B cells. TCRalphabeta/CD19-depleted allogeneic hematopoietic cell grafts were given to the transplant recipients, all of whom were children. The library was built by means of PCR. Sequencing took place on an Illumina HiSeq 2500. To normalize quantification of the TCRbeta repertoire, the TCR libraries were built with molecular barcoding that relied on unique molecular identifiers. TCRdb itself trimmed the public reads at Q25 with fastp, ran MiXCR and retained productive beta chains. Each entry is one CDR3 protein sequence, shown with its most common DNA and genes. This sample lists almost 500,000 distinct CDR3 sequences; roughly a tenth were detected once. The ten top clones hold roughly 2.1% of the sample. The germline V gene sets CDR1 to KGHSH and CDR2 to LQKENI. Here V drops 0 bases and J drops 5 bases, and the junction holds 5 bases not matched to any gene. Inclusive of the bounding cysteine and phenylalanine, the CDR3 is 15 residues long. Only CDR3 DNA remains: 45 bases, in frame from the first base.

Sample: PBMCs, taken before TCRalphabeta/CD19-depleted stem cell transplant. The clonotype originates from a child under 10 years old with inherited bone marrow failure, due to receive a stem cell transplant. The chain is assembled from TRBV18 and TRBJ2-7, and TRBD1 matches 9 of the central bases. The CDR3 protein: CASSPPRTGVHEQYF. The DNA sequence is given as TGTGCCAGCTCACCACCTCGGACAGGGGTACACGAGCAGTACTTC.